One and the same sample provided the 30 T cell receptor beta chains below, sequenced in a study of OX40 agonist ivuxolimab in advanced cancers. Libraries were built with the immunoSEQ multiplex PCR assay. The immuneACCESS repertoire file appears here via TCRdb, limited to in-frame rearrangements. These files lack a portion of the clones; in checked studies, under half of the deficit traces to unresolved V genes, and the cause of the others is not known. The sample includes about 15,000 clones, with around 65% observed a single time. Roughly 8.3% of the sample is held by the ten biggest clonotypes. The sample in question was CD4+ or CD8+ T cells sorted from blood, obtained in a trial of the OX40 agonist ivuxolimab. The receptor source for this set is an adult with an advanced solid tumor such as melanoma, head and neck, liver or kidney cancer.

The gene calls are TRBV7-6 and TRBJ1-5; D gene unclear. CDR3 length equals 14 residues. V shed 4 bases and J shed 2 bases, with 9 bases lying between them. Germline CDR1 is SGHVS and CDR2 is FNYEAQ. CDR3 loop: CASSSGPGNQPQHF. CDR3 DNA sequence: TGTGCCAGCAGCTCCGGGCCTGGCAATCAGCCCCAGCATTTT.

This clone appeared once. The rearrangement links TRBV6-5 to TRBJ2-1; either TRBD1 or TRBD2 may supply D (5 bases each). There are 13 residues in the CDR3. Trimming shortened V by 7 bases and J by 10 bases, and 17 bases separated the two germline ends. Germline V lookup: CDR1 MNHEY, CDR2 SVGAGI. Written as DNA, the CDR3 is TGTGCCAGCAATAGGGGAGTTACCCTCGAGCAGTTCTTC. Its translation: CASNRGVTLEQFF.

This chain uses TRBV5-1 with TRBJ1-1; D unresolved. CDR1 and CDR2 from the germline V gene are SGHRS and YFSETQ. Trimming cost V 0 bases and J 1 base, with 4 bases left between them. This CDR3 has 13 residues. Here the CDR3 reads CASSLEGNTEAFF. The CDR3, as DNA: TGCGCCAGCAGCTTGGAGGGGAACACTGAAGCTTTCTTT.

This clone showed up just a few times. The chain has TRBV9 and TRBJ1-6; no clear D gene. Germline CDR1 SGDLS, CDR2 YYNGEE. The germline V and J ends were trimmed by 7 bases and 8 bases, with 10 bases remaining between them. CDR3 length: 12 residues. DNA for the CDR3: TGTGCCAGCGGAGCGGGAGATTCACCCCTCCACTTT. Translating it yields CASGAGDSPLHF.

J is TRBJ2-7 and V is TRBV27; 13 nucleotides line up with TRBD2. The J segment lost 3 bases and the V segment lost 5 bases, leaving 4 bases of the junction unmatched. Germline V lookup: CDR1 MNHEY, CDR2 SMNVEV (reference sequence). The CDR3 is 15 residues long. CDR3 loop: CASSTSGGDFYEQYF. The CDR3 DNA is TGTGCCAGCAGTACTAGCGGGGGGGATTTCTACGAGCAGTACTTC.

This clone was observed a handful of times. The chain's CDR3 is CASSLVPGSPLHF. As DNA, the CDR3 is TGTGCCAGCAGCTTAGTGCCGGGCTCACCCCTCCACTTT. The chain links TRBV7-3 to TRBJ1-6; D call uncertain. Germline CDR1 SGHTA, CDR2 FQGTGA. The CDR3 is 13 residues long. V lost 2 bases and J lost 10, with 9 bases in between.

The CDR3 DNA sequence: TGCGCCAGCAGTGAGTCCGAGGATTATGGCTACACCTTC. It translates to CASSESEDYGYTF. The chain is built from TRBV10-1 and TRBJ1-2, with D unresolved. CDR3 length: 13 residues. Germline V gene data show CDR1 as WNHNN and CDR2 as SYGVQD (reference sequence). The V gene lost 0 bases and the J gene lost 5 bases, with 7 bases spanning the gap.

V usage is TRBV7-6 and J usage is TRBJ2-7, with D perhaps TRBD2 (6 bases). Germline assignment: CDR1 SGHVS and CDR2 FNYEAQ. Trimming removed 5 bases at V and 4 bases at J, with 12 bases between. This CDR3 is 13 amino acids long. The CDR3 protein is CASSAGPSYEQYF. The CDR3 DNA reads TGTGCCAGCAGCGCGGGACCCAGTTACGAGCAGTACTTC.

This clone was picked up a small number of times. V gene TRBV6-5 combines with J gene TRBJ2-5; D perhaps matches TRBD1 (5 bases). V lost 0 bases, J lost 4 bases, and 12 bases lay in between. Germline CDR1 is MNHEY and CDR2 is SVGAGI. The CDR3 consists of 15 residues. The CDR3: CASSYSTSRAETQYF. CDR3 nucleotide sequence: TGTGCCAGCAGTTACTCGACAAGCAGGGCAGAGACCCAGTACTTC.

The chain links TRBV2 to TRBJ2-5; D is perhaps TRBD2 (5 bases). The J call may be mistaken, given a closer DNA end match to TRBJ2-7. This CDR3 is built from 13 residues. Germline V gene sequence: CDR1 SNHLY, CDR2 FYNNEI. CDR3 sequence reads: CASNGRGSYEQYF. The CDR3 DNA reads TGTGCCAGCAATGGTCGGGGCTCCTACGAGCAGTACTTC.

In this sample, this clone turned up once. The chain combines TRBV9 with TRBJ1-2; possible D gene TRBD1, 6 bases. Germline CDR1 and CDR2: SGDLS and YYNGEE. This CDR3 comprises 17 residues. V lost 0 bases, J lost 6 bases, and 21 bases lay in between. The CDR3: CASSVVEIGGARDGYTF. The CDR3 bases are TGTGCCAGCAGCGTAGTTGAGATCGGGGGCGCCCGAGATGGCTACACCTTC.

Comment on this clone: The junction differs from germline at one of its ends, possibly a read error. The chain links TRBV7-2 to TRBJ2-7; TRBD1 is a possible D gene (5 bases). Looked up from germline, CDR1 is SGHTA and CDR2 is FQGNSA. CDR3 length equals 14 residues. The CDR3 region has the DNA TGCGCCAGCAGCCAGGCGTGGCAGGGCTACGAGCAGTACTTC. This codes for CASSQAWQGYEQYF.

This clone was picked up one time. The rearrangement links TRBV28 to TRBJ1-4; perhaps TRBD1 as D (6 bases). The CDR3 is 15 amino acids. Between the trimmed V and J ends, which lost 3 bases and 3 bases, there was a span of 11 bases. Germline V gives CDR1 MDHEN, CDR2 SYDVKM. For the CDR3, the DNA is TGTGCCAGCAGTTTTCCCGACAGGTCTAATGAAAAACTGTTTTTT. It is translated as CASSFPDRSNEKLFF.

This clone was seen a handful of times. The V call is TRBV27, the J call TRBJ2-5; the match to TRBD1 covers 7 bases. Germline CDR1 reads MNHEY; CDR2 reads SMNVEV (reference sequence). The CDR3 runs 14 residues. Trimming took 6 bases from V and 7 from J; bases not matched to a gene: 11. Written as DNA, the CDR3 is TGTGCCAGCAGCCCGGGACAGCCTGGGGGGACCCAGTACTTC. Protein: CASSPGQPGGTQYF.

This clone was observed a few times. V usage is TRBV13 and J usage is TRBJ2-1; D remains unclear. Germline V gene data show CDR1 as PRHDT and CDR2 as FYEKMQ (reference sequence). V was pared by 2 bases and J by 7 bases, with 0 bases between. CDR3 length: 10 amino acids. This CDR3 reads CASSLNEQFF. The CDR3 DNA follows: TGTGCCAGCAGCTTAAATGAGCAGTTCTTC. Variable domain in full (rest from reference TRBV13 and TRBJ2-1): AAGVIQSPRHLIKEKRETATLKCYPIPRHDTVYWYQQGPGQDPQFLISFYEKMQSDKGSIPDRFSAQQFSDYHSELNMSSLELGDSALYFCASSLNEQFFGPGTRLTVL.

The J gene is TRBJ1-2, the V gene TRBV19; a weak D match, TRBD1 (5 bases). V was cut by 5 bases and J by 2 bases, with 12 bases left in between. CDR1 and CDR2 from the germline V gene are LNHDA and SQIVND (reference sequence). The CDR3 covers 14 residues. The CDR3 bases are TGTGCCAGTAGTTTCGGGACGGTAAACTATGGCTACACCTTC. Protein sequence: CASSFGTVNYGYTF.

This clone turned up a few times. The chain recombines TRBV6-1 with TRBJ1-5; D is ambiguous. The CDR3 sequence is 15 residues long. The germline V and J ends were trimmed by 6 bases and 0 bases, with 12 bases remaining between them. The germline gives CDR1 MNHNS, CDR2 SASEGT. The CDR3 loop is CASSRRESSNQPQHF. CDR3 coding DNA: TGTGCCAGCAGCCGAAGAGAGAGTAGCAATCAGCCCCAGCATTTT.

This clone was observed a few times. The chain is built from TRBV5-4 and TRBJ1-4, with no clear D. Germline V gene lookup returns CDR1 SGHNT and CDR2 YYREEE (reference sequence). The CDR3 covers 12 residues. V lost 4 bases and J lost 10, with 11 bases in between. The CDR3 reads CASSGIRGKLFF. The CDR3 coding sequence is TGTGCCAGCAGCGGAATCCGCGGAAAACTGTTTTTT. The whole variable domain, remainder taken from reference TRBV5-4 and TRBJ1-4, is ETGVTQSPTHLIKTRGQQVTLRCSSQSGHNTVSWYQQALGQGPQFIFQYYREEENGRGNFPPRFSGLQFPNYSSELNVNALELDDSALYLCASSGIRGKLFFGSGTQLSVL.

CDR3 coding DNA: TGTGCCAGCAGCCGGCAAACAGGCCTCGAGCAGTACTTC. Translating it yields CASSRQTGLEQYF. The chain is built from TRBV11-1 and TRBJ2-7, with a weak D call TRBD1 (5 bases). The ends were cut back, 5 bases at V and 6 bases at J, with 14 bases in the middle. This CDR3 is 13 amino acids long. The V gene's germline CDR1 is SGHAT and CDR2 FQDESV (reference sequence).

This chain connects TRBV19 to TRBJ2-3, with 11 bases aligning to TRBD2. Germline assignment: CDR1 LNHDA and CDR2 SQIVND (reference sequence). V shed 6 bases and J 5 bases; nucleotides not matched to a gene: 4. CDR3 length: 14 residues. This CDR3 reads CASRGTSGLDTQYF. The CDR3 nucleotides are TGTGCCAGTAGGGGGACTAGCGGTTTAGATACGCAGTATTTT.

This rearrangement joins TRBV7-2 to TRBJ2-7; 11 bases are a match to TRBD1. CDR3 length: 13 amino acids. CDR1 SGHTA and CDR2 FQGNSA come from the germline V gene. V was clipped by 6 bases and J by 2 bases; unmatched bases: 0. In DNA, the CDR3 is TGTGCCAGCAGGGGACAGGGGGCCTACGAGCAGTACTTC. It specifies CASRGQGAYEQYF.

This clone was detected a few times. The genes are TRBV4-1 and TRBJ1-4; 7 bases agree with TRBD1. The CDR3 spans 15 residues. V trimming: 3 bases; J trimming: 5 bases; junction bases outside the gene matches: 6. CDR1 is MGHRA, CDR2 YSYEKL, per germline. CDR3 residues: CASSQGDRQNEKLFF. CDR3 bases: TGCGCCAGCAGCCAGGGGGACAGACAAAATGAAAAACTGTTTTTT.

This clone was counted a few times. This chain joins TRBV27 and TRBJ2-1; 11 bases line up with TRBD1. V trimming: 5 bases; J trimming: 7 bases; junction bases outside the gene matches: 13. Germline V gives CDR1 MNHEY, CDR2 SMNVEV (reference sequence). The CDR3 contains 17 residues. This CDR3 is CASSTLGTGGFWNEQFF. The CDR3 DNA follows: TGTGCCAGCAGTACGTTAGGGACAGGGGGTTTCTGGAATGAGCAGTTCTTC.

The chain uses TRBV11-2 and TRBJ2-1, with TRBD1 matching 11 bases. This CDR3 region has 17 residues. Germline trimming cut 4 bases from V and 8 bases from J; bases unmatched to any gene: 13. Per germline, CDR1 SGHAT and CDR2 FQNNGV. The DNA for the CDR3 is TGTGCCAGCAGCTCACCTATTGGACAGGGGGCCGGCGATGAGCAGTTCTTC. It encodes CASSSPIGQGAGDEQFF.

The count of this clone is one. CDR3 nucleotides: TGTGCCAGTACCTTCGGTGGGTTCGCTGGCTACACCTTC. Translating gives CASTFGGFAGYTF. The rearrangement joins TRBV19 to TRBJ1-2, with D unclear. CDR1 is LNHDA and CDR2 is SQIVND in the germline V gene (reference sequence). This CDR3 contains 13 residues. Trimming removed 7 bases at V and 7 bases at J, with 16 bases between. Full variable domain (remainder filled in from reference TRBV19 and TRBJ1-2): DGGITQSPKYLFRKEGQNVTLSCEQNLNHDAMYWYRQDPGQGLRLIYYSQIVNDFQKGDIAEGYSVSREKKESFPLTVTSAQKNPTAFYLCASTFGGFAGYTFGSGTRLTVV.

This chain uses TRBV12-5 with TRBJ1-1; D remains ambiguous. Trimming removed 1 base at V and 6 bases at J, with 15 bases between. Looked up from germline, CDR1 is LGHNT and CDR2 is FRNRAP. The CDR3 extends over 15 amino acids. The CDR3 DNA reads as TGTGCTAGTGGTTTGGAAGGGATCCGGAAAGCTGAAGCTTTCTTT. This sequence encodes CASGLEGIRKAEAFF.

This clone has just one count. The chain joins TRBV7-6 to TRBJ1-5; D gene ambiguous. Trimming removed 1 base at V and 0 bases at J, with 10 bases between. CDR1 and CDR2 from the germline V gene are SGHVS and FNYEAQ. The CDR3 totals 16 residues. CDR3 sequence reads: CASSLGHHGSNQPQHF. CDR3 DNA: TGTGCCAGCAGCTTAGGGCATCATGGTAGCAATCAGCCCCAGCATTTT. Variable domain in full (rest from reference TRBV7-6 and TRBJ1-5): GAGVSQSPRYKVTKRGQDVALRCDPISGHVSLYWYRQALGQGPEFLTYFNYEAQQDKSGLPNDRFSAERPEGSISTLTIQRTEQRDSAMYRCASSLGHHGSNQPQHFGDGTRLSIL.

The V and J genes are TRBV2 and TRBJ2-7; D may be TRBD1 (5 bases). Germline loops: CDR1 SNHLY, CDR2 FYNNEI. V dropped 0 bases and J dropped 5 bases, with 20 bases sitting between them. The CDR3 is 17 residues long. CDR3 sequence: CASSEALLEWQGHEQYF. DNA for the CDR3: TGTGCCAGCAGTGAAGCGCTGTTGGAGTGGCAGGGCCACGAGCAGTACTTC.

This clone turned up a few times. The V call is TRBV23-1, the J call TRBJ2-7, with unresolved D. TRBV23-1 is reported as an ORF; its role is uncertain. The ends were cut back, 6 bases at V and 7 bases at J, with 13 bases in the middle. The CDR3 is made up of 12 amino acids. CDR3 protein: CASSPGLVEQYF. The CDR3 nucleotides are TGCGCCAGCAGCCCTGGGCTGGTGGAGCAGTACTTC.

The rearrangement joins TRBV9 to TRBJ2-1; the D gene is possibly TRBD2 (6 bases). V gave up 1 base and J gave up 5 bases, with 13 bases separating them. CDR3 length: 15 amino acids. Germline loops: CDR1 SGDLS, CDR2 YYNGEE. The CDR3: CASSVLGGWNNEQFF. The CDR3 DNA sequence: TGTGCCAGCAGCGTACTGGGGGGTTGGAACAATGAGCAGTTCTTC.